This TCR beta chain was retrieved from a study of a mutant IDH1 vaccine in newly diagnosed glioma (dated by TCRdb to 2020 to 2023). For the wider study: Patients received eight vaccinations in weeks 1, 3, 5, 7, 11, 15, 19 and 23, corresponding to visits V03 through V10. Vaccination was initiated 4-6 weeks after radiotherapy alone, or concurrently with temozolomide cycles in the chemotherapy-containing groups. Of the roughly 34 treated patients, roughly 60% were male and 37.5% were female, and a mean age of roughly 37 years was recorded. Before enrollment, patients had received standard therapy of radiotherapy alone, temozolomide alone, or radiochemotherapy with temozolomide; most received the combination. Peripheral blood was collected at six visits: V03 (baseline), V05, V07, V10, V12 and V13. For exploratory analyses, under 30 treated patients had longitudinal TCRB deep sequencing done wherever samples were available.

At the junction V is shortened by 4 bases and J by 3 bases; bases outside the gene matches: 5. The CDR3 runs 16 residues from the cysteine to the phenylalanine. The DNA shown is the 48-base CDR3, in frame from base 1. The germline V gene supplies CDR1 SGHRS and CDR2 YFSETQ. Notes on this clone: Its antigen is still unknown. Within one base of it there is no much larger clone, and no base qualities were kept.

General findings and caveats noted by the study authors: Immune responses induced by the vaccine were seen in roughly 95% of patients across multiple MHC alleles. Pseudoprogression appeared unrelated to alterations in the top peripheral T cell clonotypes detected by TCRB sequencing. The authors noted that analyses of patient blood samples could not be reproduced because of sample limitations. PBMC samples for TCRB deep sequencing were selected based on availability.

The method was the immunoSEQ multiplex PCR assay. The hsTCRB Kit was used according to the manufacturer's protocol to amplify rearranged TCR beta chain sequences. An Illumina MiSeq was used to sequence the TCRB libraries. The source study handled its data this way. Demultiplexing, trimming and gene mapping were performed with the kit vendor's proprietary platform. Entries here come from immuneACCESS through TCRdb and include only in-frame sequences with V and J called. Some clones fail to appear in such tables; in the studies checked, an unresolved V gene covers under half of the shortfall, and the cause of the remainder is unknown. V, J and clone size were drawn from that table, and D and trimming were deduced from the DNA. For this sample there are 40,000 or so clones; about four fifths appear just once. Of the sample, around 2.4% is held by the ten largest clones. What the time point label conveys for this sample: week 11, during vaccination. Every vaccine dose consisted of 300 ug of a 20-mer mutant IDH1 peptide in Montanide, administered subcutaneously together with topical imiquimod. Donors had newly diagnosed WHO grade 3 or 4 IDH1-mutant astrocytomas with loss of nuclear ATRX. The samples were drawn from NOA16, a multicentre, single-arm, open-label phase I trial in Germany that tested a mutant IDH1 peptide vaccine in humans for the first time. Genomic DNA for TCRB sequencing was extracted from EDTA blood using the DNeasy Blood and Tissue Kit.

The V and J segments used are TRBV5-1 and TRBJ2-3; 13 central bases correspond to TRBD2. Sequencing was performed on PBMCs, taken from a glioma patient whose treatment included an IDH1 peptide vaccine. The clonotype was recovered from a man between 35 and 55 years old with glioma. The DNA reads TGCGCCAGCAGCCGTGGACTAGCGGGAGAGACAGATACGCAGTATTTT. This gives the protein CASSRGLAGETDTQYF.